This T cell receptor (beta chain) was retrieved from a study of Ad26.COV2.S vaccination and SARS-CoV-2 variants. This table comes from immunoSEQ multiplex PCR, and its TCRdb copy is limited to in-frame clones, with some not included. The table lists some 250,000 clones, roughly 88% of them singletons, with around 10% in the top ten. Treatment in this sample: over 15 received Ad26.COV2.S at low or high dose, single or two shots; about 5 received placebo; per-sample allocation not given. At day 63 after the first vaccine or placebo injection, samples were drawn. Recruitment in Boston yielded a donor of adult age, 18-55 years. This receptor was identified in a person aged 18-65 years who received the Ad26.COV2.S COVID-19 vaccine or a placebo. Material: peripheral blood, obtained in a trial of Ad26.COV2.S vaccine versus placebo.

The CDR3, as DNA: TGTGCCAGCAGCCGACAGGGCTCAGGCTACGAGCAGTACTTC. This translates into CASSRQGSGYEQYF. This chain connects TRBV5-4 to TRBJ2-7; 7 nucleotides match TRBD1. The CDR3 has 14 amino acids. From germline, CDR1 is SGHNT and CDR2 YYREEE (reference sequence). J gave up 3 bases and V 4 bases, and 7 bases lay outside the gene matches.